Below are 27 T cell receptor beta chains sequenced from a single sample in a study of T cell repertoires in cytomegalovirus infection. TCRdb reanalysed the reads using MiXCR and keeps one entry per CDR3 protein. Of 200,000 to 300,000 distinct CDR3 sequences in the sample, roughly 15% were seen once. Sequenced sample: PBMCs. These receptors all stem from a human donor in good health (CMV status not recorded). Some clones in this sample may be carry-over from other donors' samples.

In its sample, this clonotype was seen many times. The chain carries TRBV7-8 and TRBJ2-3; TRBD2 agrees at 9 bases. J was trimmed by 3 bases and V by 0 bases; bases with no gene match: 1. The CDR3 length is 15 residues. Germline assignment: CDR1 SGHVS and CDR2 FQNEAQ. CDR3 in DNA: TGTGCCAGCAGCTTAGCGGGACTAGCTACAGATACGCAGTATTTT. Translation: CASSLAGLATDTQYF.

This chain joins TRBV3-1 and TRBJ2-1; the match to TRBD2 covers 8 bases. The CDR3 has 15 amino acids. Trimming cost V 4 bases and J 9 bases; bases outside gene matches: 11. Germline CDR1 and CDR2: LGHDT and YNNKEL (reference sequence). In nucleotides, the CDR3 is TGTGCCAGCAGCCCCCACGCGGGGGGCCCTCCTGAGCAGTTCTTC. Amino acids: CASSPHAGGPPEQFF.

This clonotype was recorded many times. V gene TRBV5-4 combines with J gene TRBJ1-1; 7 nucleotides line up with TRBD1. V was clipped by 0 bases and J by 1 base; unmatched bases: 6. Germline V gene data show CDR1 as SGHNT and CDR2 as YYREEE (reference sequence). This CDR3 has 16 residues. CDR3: CASSLGGGAWNTEAFF. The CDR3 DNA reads TGTGCCAGCAGCTTGGGAGGGGGCGCCTGGAACACTGAAGCTTTCTTT.

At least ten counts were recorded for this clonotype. For the CDR3, the DNA is TGTGCCAGCAGTTATGGAGCGGCGGGGGGGCCCAAGGAGCAGTTCTTC. This gives the protein CASSYGAAGGPKEQFF. J is TRBJ2-1 and V is TRBV6-1, with 9 bases lining up with TRBD2. The V gene end was trimmed by 5 bases and the J gene end by 10 bases; junction bases not matched to a gene: 15. CDR1 MNHNS and CDR2 SASEGT come from the germline V gene. The CDR3 is made up of 16 amino acids.

This chain's CDR3 is CSARDRGPEKLFF. The CDR3 nucleotides are TGCAGTGCTAGGGACAGGGGTCCTGAAAAACTGTTTTTT. The genes are TRBV20-1 and TRBJ1-4; 9 nucleotides match TRBD1. J was trimmed by 7 bases and V by 3 bases; bases with no gene match: 3. CDR3 length: 13 amino acids. Per germline, CDR1 DFQATT and CDR2 SNEGSKA (reference sequence).

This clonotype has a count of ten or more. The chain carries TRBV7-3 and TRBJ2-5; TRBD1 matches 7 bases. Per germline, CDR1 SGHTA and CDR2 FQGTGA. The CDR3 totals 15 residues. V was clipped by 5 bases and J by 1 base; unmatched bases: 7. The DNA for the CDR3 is TGTGCCAGCAGCGTAGGACAGGCCATCCAAGAGACCCAGTACTTC. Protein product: CASSVGQAIQETQYF.

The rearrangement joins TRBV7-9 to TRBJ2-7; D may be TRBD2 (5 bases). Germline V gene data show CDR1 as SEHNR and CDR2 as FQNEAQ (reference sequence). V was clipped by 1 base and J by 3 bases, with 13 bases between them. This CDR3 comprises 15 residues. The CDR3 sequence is CASSLGGAWRYEQYF. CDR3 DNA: TGTGCCAGCAGCTTAGGGGGAGCCTGGCGCTACGAGCAGTACTTC.

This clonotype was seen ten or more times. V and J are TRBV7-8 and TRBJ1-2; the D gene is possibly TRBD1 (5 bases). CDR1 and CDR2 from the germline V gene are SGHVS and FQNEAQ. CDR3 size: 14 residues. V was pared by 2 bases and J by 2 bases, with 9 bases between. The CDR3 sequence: CASSLSRENYGYTF. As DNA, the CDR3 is TGTGCCAGCAGCTTAAGCAGGGAGAACTATGGCTACACCTTC.

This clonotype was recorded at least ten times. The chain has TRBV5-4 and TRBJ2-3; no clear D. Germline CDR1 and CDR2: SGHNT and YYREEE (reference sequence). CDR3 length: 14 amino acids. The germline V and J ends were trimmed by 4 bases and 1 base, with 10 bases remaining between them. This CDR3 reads CASSQTLRTDTQYF. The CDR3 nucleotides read TGTGCCAGCAGCCAGACCTTGCGCACAGATACGCAGTATTTT.

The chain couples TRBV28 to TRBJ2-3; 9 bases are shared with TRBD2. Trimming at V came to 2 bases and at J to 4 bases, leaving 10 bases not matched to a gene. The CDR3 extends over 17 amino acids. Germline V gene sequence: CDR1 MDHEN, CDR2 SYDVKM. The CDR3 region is CASSLPGAGGPADTQYF. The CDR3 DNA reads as TGTGCCAGCAGTTTACCCGGTGCGGGAGGGCCCGCAGATACGCAGTATTTT.

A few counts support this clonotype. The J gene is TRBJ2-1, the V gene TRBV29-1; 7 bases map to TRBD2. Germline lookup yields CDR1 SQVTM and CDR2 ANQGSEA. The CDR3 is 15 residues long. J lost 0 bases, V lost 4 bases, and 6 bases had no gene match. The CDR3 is CSVGILADSYNEQFF. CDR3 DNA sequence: TGCAGCGTTGGGATCCTAGCGGACTCCTACAATGAGCAGTTCTTC.

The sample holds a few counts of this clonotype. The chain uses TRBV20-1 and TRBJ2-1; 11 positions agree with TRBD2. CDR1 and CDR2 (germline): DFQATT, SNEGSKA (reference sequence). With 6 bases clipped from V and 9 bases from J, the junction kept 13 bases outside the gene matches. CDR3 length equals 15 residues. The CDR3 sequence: CSAPGTSGYISEQFF. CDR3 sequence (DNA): TGCAGTGCCCCGGGGACTAGCGGTTATATAAGTGAGCAGTTCTTC.

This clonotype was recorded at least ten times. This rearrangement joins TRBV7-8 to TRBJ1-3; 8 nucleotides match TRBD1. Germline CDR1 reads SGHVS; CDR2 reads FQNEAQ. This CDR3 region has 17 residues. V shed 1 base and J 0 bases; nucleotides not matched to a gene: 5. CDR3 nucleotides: TGTGCCAGCAGCTTAGGGGGGACAGGACTCTCTGGAAACACCATATATTTT. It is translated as CASSLGGTGLSGNTIYF.

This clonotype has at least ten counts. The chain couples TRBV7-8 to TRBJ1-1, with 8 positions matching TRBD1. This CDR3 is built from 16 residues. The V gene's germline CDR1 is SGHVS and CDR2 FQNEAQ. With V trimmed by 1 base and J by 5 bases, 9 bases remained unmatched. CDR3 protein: CASSLGTGLMRTEAFF. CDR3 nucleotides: TGTGCCAGCAGCTTAGGGACAGGGTTGATGAGGACTGAAGCTTTCTTT.

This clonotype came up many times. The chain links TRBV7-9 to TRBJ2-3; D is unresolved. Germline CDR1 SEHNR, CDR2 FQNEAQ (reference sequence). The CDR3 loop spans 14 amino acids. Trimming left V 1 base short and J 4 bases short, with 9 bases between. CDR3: CASSLVLGPDTQYF. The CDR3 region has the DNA TGTGCCAGCAGCTTAGTCCTAGGGCCAGATACGCAGTATTTT.

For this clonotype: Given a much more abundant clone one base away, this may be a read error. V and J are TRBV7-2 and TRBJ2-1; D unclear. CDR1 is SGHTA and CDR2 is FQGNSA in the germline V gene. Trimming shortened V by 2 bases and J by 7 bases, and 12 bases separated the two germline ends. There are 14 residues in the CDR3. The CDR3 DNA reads TGTGCCAGCAGCTTACCTGGGTTCCTAAATGAGCAGTTCTTC. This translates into CASSLPGFLNEQFF.

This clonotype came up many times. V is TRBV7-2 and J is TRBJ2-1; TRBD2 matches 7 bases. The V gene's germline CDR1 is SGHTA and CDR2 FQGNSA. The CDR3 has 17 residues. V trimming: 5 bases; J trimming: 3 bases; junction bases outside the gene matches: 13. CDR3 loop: CASSAPQLADYYNEQFF. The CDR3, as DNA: TGTGCCAGCAGCGCACCGCAGCTAGCGGACTACTACAATGAGCAGTTCTTC. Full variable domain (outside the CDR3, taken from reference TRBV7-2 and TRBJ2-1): GAGVSQSPSNKVTEKGKDVELRCDPISGHTALYWYRQSLGQGLEFLIYFQGNSAPDKSGLPSDRFSAERTGGSVSTLTIQRTQQEDSAVYLCASSAPQLADYYNEQFFGPGTRLTVL.

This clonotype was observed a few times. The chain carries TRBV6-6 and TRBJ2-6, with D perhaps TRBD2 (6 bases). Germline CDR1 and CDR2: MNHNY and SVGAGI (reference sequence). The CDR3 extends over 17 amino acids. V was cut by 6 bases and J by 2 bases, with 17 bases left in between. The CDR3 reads CASRLGGANPGANVLTF. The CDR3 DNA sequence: TGTGCCAGCAGATTGGGGGGAGCCAACCCTGGGGCCAACGTCCTGACTTTC.

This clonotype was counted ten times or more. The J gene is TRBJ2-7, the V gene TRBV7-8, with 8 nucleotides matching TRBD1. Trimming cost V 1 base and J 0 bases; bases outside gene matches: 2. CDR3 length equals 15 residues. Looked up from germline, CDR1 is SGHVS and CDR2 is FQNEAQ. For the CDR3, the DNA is TGTGCCAGCAGCTTAGGGACAGGGAGCTCCTACGAGCAGTACTTC. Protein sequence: CASSLGTGSSYEQYF. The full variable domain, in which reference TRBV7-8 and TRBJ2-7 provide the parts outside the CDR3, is GAGVSQSPRYKVAKRGQDVALRCDPISGHVSLFWYQQALGQGPEFLTYFQNEAQLDKSGLPSDRFFAERPEGSVSTLKIQRTQQEDSAVYLCASSLGTGSSYEQYFGPGTRLTVT.

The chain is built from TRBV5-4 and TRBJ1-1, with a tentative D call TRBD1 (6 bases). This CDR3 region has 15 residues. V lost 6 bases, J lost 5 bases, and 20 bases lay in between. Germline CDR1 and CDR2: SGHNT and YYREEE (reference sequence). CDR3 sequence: CASTTELTGPTEAFF. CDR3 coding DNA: TGTGCCAGCACCACTGAACTGACAGGCCCTACTGAAGCTTTCTTT. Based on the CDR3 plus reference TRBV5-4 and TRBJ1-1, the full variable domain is ETGVTQSPTHLIKTRGQQVTLRCSSQSGHNTVSWYQQALGQGPQFIFQYYREEENGRGNFPPRFSGLQFPNYSSELNVNALELDDSALYLCASTTELTGPTEAFFGQGTRLTVV.

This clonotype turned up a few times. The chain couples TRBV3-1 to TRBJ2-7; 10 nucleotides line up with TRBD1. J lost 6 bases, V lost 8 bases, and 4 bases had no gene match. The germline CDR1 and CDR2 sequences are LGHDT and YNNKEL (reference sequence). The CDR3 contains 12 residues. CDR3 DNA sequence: TGTGCCAGCCGGGACAGGGGATCCGAGCAGTACTTC. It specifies CASRDRGSEQYF.

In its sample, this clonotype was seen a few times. For the CDR3, the DNA is TGTGCCAGCAGCCCCGACATATTACGACAAGAGACCCAGTACTTC. Translated, it gives CASSPDILRQETQYF. This chain uses TRBV7-2 with TRBJ2-5; D remains unclear. This CDR3 is 15 amino acids long. V lost 5 bases and J 2 bases, leaving 15 bases between the germline ends. Germline V gene sequence: CDR1 SGHTA, CDR2 FQGNSA.

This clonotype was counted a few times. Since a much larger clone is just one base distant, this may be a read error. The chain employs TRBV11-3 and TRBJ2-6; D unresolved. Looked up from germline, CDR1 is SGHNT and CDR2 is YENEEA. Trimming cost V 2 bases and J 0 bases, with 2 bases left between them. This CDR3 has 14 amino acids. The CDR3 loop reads CASSLTSGANVLTF. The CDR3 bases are TGTGCCAGCAGCTTAACCTCTGGGGCCAACGTCCTGACTTTC.

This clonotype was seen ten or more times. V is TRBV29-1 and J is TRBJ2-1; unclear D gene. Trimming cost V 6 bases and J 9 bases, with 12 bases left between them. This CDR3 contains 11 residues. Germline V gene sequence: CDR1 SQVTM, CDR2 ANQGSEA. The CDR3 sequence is CSVEKTSEQFF. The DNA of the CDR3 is TGCAGCGTGGAGAAGACCAGTGAGCAGTTCTTC.

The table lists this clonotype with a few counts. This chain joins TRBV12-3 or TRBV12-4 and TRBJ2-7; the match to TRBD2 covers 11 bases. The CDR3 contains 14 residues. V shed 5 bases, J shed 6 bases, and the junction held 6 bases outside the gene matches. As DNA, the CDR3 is TGTGCCAGCAGTCCTACTAGCGGGGGCGCCGAGCAGTACTTC. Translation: CASSPTSGGAEQYF.

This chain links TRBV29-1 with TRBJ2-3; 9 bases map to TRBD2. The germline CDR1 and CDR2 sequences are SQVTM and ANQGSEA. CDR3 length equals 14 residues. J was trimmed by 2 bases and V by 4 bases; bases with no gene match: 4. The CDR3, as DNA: TGCAGCGTTGCCACTAGCGGGCCCACAGATACGCAGTATTTT. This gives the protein CSVATSGPTDTQYF.

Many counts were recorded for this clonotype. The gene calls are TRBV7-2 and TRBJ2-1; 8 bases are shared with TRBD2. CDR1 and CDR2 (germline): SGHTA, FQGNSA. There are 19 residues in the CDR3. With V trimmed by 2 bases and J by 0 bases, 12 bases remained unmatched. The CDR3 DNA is TGTGCCAGCAGCTTAAGAGAAGGAGCGGGGGTCCTCTCCTACAATGAGCAGTTCTTC. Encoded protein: CASSLREGAGVLSYNEQFF. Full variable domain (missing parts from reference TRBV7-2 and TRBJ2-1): GAGVSQSPSNKVTEKGKDVELRCDPISGHTALYWYRQSLGQGLEFLIYFQGNSAPDKSGLPSDRFSAERTGGSVSTLTIQRTQQEDSAVYLCASSLREGAGVLSYNEQFFGPGTRLTVL.